This passage covers 30 T cell receptor beta chains from one sample sequenced in a study of blood T cell repertoires in COVID-19. Assay: immunoSEQ multiplex PCR; the TCRdb copy retains only in-frame clones and omits some. The sample yields approximately 330,000 clones, roughly 87% seen once. Sequenced sample: peripheral blood. The receptor set was obtained from a man aged 25 to 40 with COVID-19, enrolled during active disease.

The genes are TRBV12-3 or TRBV12-4 and TRBJ2-2; 7 bases map to TRBD1. This CDR3 has 13 amino acids. The trim removed 11 bases at V and 2 bases at J, leaving 5 bases unmatched. CDR3 nucleotide sequence: TGTGCCTCGGGACAGATAAACACCGGGGAGCTGTTTTTT. Translation gives CASGQINTGELFF.

The rearrangement links TRBV6-2 or TRBV6-3 to TRBJ2-1; TRBD2 aligns across 11 bases. CDR1 MNHEY and CDR2 SVGEGT come from the germline V gene. The trim removed 4 bases at V and 4 bases at J, leaving 12 bases unmatched. The CDR3 is made up of 18 amino acids. Written as DNA, the CDR3 is TGTGCCAGCAGTTCGCCATACCTAGCGGGAGGACGTTACAATGAGCAGTTCTTC. Translating gives CASSSPYLAGGRYNEQFF.

The gene calls are TRBV7-9 and TRBJ2-5; no firm D call. V dropped 6 bases and J dropped 3 bases, with 8 bases sitting between them. Per germline, CDR1 SEHNR and CDR2 FQNEAQ (reference sequence). The length of the CDR3 is 12 residues. The chain's CDR3 is CASRSRKETQYF. The CDR3 nucleotides are TGTGCCAGCAGATCTAGAAAAGAGACCCAGTACTTC.

This clone has a single count. The chain combines TRBV6-6 with TRBJ1-6; the match to TRBD1 covers 7 bases. Germline V gives CDR1 MNHNY, CDR2 SVGAGI (reference sequence). CDR3 size: 16 residues. J lost 3 bases, V lost 0 bases, and 2 bases had no gene match. DNA of the CDR3: TGTGCCAGCAGTTACTCAGGGGACAGCTATAATTCACCCCTCCACTTT. As protein: CASSYSGDSYNSPLHF.

V usage is TRBV7-9 and J usage is TRBJ1-1; 7 nucleotides agree with TRBD1. CDR1 SEHNR and CDR2 FQNEAQ come from the germline V gene (reference sequence). Trimming at V came to 7 bases and at J to 3 bases, leaving 5 bases not matched to a gene. This CDR3 has 13 residues. The CDR3 protein is CASTLQGDTEAFF. The DNA of the CDR3 is TGTGCCAGCACCTTGCAGGGGGACACTGAAGCTTTCTTT. The entire variable domain, with the rest obtained from reference TRBV7-9 and TRBJ1-1, is as follows: DTGVSQNPRHKITKRGQNVTFRCDPISEHNRLYWYRQTLGQGPEFLTYFQNEAQLEKSRLLSDRFSAERPKGSFSTLEIQRTEQGDSAMYLCASTLQGDTEAFFGQGTRLTVV.

This chain links TRBV6-1 with TRBJ2-2; possible D gene TRBD2, 5 bases. The CDR3 contains 16 residues. Trimming stripped 0 bases from V and 5 bases from J, with 13 bases between. CDR1 and CDR2 from the germline V gene are MNHNS and SASEGT. The CDR3 reads CASSEAATMVTGELFF. Written as DNA, the CDR3 is TGTGCCAGCAGTGAAGCTGCGACTATGGTAACCGGGGAGCTGTTTTTT.

The CDR3 spells CASSPKSSGRASVNEQFF. The CDR3 DNA sequence: TGTGCCAGCTCACCCAAGTCTAGCGGGAGGGCCTCGGTCAATGAGCAGTTCTTC. V is TRBV18 and J is TRBJ2-1, with 12 bases identical to TRBD2. Germline assignment: CDR1 KGHSH and CDR2 LQKENI. V was clipped by 3 bases and J by 6 bases; unmatched bases: 12. The CDR3 has 18 residues. The complete variable domain, with remaining parts taken from reference TRBV18 and TRBJ2-1, reads NAGVMQNPRHLVRRRGQEARLRCSPMKGHSHVYWYRQLPEEGLKFMVYLQKENIIDESGMPKERFSAEFPKEGPSILRIQQVVRGDSAAYFCASSPKSSGRASVNEQFFGPGTRLTVL.

The V and J genes are TRBV14 and TRBJ1-3; a possible D gene is TRBD1 (5 bases). This CDR3 has 16 residues. Trimming removed 3 bases from V and 0 bases from J, with 12 bases in between. Germline CDR1 is SGHDN and CDR2 is FVKESK. CDR3 loop: CASSHLQVISGNTIYF. As DNA, the CDR3 is TGTGCCAGCAGCCACTTACAGGTGATCTCTGGAAACACCATATATTTT. Complete variable domain (other parts from reference TRBV14 and TRBJ1-3): EAGVTQFPSHSVIEKGQTVTLRCDPISGHDNLYWYRRVMGKEIKFLLHFVKESKQDESGMPNNRFLAERTGGTYSTLKVQPAELEDSGVYFCASSHLQVISGNTIYFGEGSWLTVV.

This clone is a singleton in its sample. The chain joins TRBV5-1 to TRBJ2-3; the D gene is possibly TRBD1 (5 bases). V gave up 1 base and J gave up 0 bases, with 6 bases separating them. This CDR3 has 14 residues. CDR1 SGHRS and CDR2 YFSETQ come from the germline V gene. The CDR3 DNA reads as TGCGCCAGCAGCTTGTGGGGCAGCACAGATACGCAGTATTTT. This codes for CASSLWGSTDTQYF. The full variable domain, completed using reference TRBV5-1 and TRBJ2-3, is KAGVTQTPRYLIKTRGQQVTLSCSPISGHRSVSWYQQTPGQGLQFLFEYFSETQRNKGNFPGRFSGRQFSNSRSEMNVSTLELGDSALYLCASSLWGSTDTQYFGPGTRLTVL.

This chain connects TRBV6-1 to TRBJ2-7, with D possibly TRBD2 on 6 matching bases. Trimming pared 1 base from V and 1 base from J, leaving 11 bases between. There are 15 residues in the CDR3. CDR1 and CDR2 from the germline V gene are MNHNS and SASEGT. CDR3 bases: TGTGCCAGCAGTGAAGACCCCGGGGGTTCCTACGAGCAGTACTTC. Protein: CASSEDPGGSYEQYF.

This clone was seen only once. The chain combines TRBV7-2 with TRBJ1-5; TRBD1 might be the D (6 bases). Germline loops: CDR1 SGHTA, CDR2 FQGNSA. Trimming took off 2 bases at V and 3 bases at J, with 11 bases between the two ends. The CDR3 runs 15 residues. CDR3 nucleotides: TGTGCCAGCAGCTTATCAGGGGCCCCCAATCAGCCCCAGCATTTT. Translating gives CASSLSGAPNQPQHF.

The chain carries TRBV7-2 and TRBJ1-2; TRBD1 agrees at 8 bases. Trimming removed 3 bases from V and 7 bases from J; junction bases left unmatched: 4. The CDR3 extends over 13 amino acids. The germline gives CDR1 SGHTA, CDR2 FQGNSA. The CDR3 DNA reads TGTGCCAGCAGCTTGGACAGGGACGGTGGCTACACCTTC. Its protein is CASSLDRDGGYTF.

For the CDR3, the DNA is TGTGCCAGCACCATTGAAAGGCGCAAACAGGTGTGGTCCGGGGAGCTGTTTTTT. It translates to CASTIERRKQVWSGELFF. The genes are TRBV28 and TRBJ2-2, with TRBD1 as a possible D gene (5 bases). The germline V and J ends were trimmed by 7 bases and 6 bases, with 27 bases remaining between them. The CDR3 spans 18 residues. Germline V lookup: CDR1 MDHEN, CDR2 SYDVKM.

The rearrangement uses TRBV7-2 and TRBJ1-2, with a possible D match to TRBD1 (5 bases). This CDR3 region has 14 residues. The germline V and J ends were trimmed by 6 bases and 6 bases, with 17 bases remaining between them. Germline CDR1 reads SGHTA; CDR2 reads FQGNSA. The CDR3 DNA sequence: TGTGCCAGCAGTTATCAGAGCAGGGAGGATGGCTACACCTTC. It translates to CASSYQSREDGYTF.

The chain uses TRBV7-3 and TRBJ2-2; D possibly corresponds to TRBD1 (6 bases). Trimming left V 2 bases short and J 3 bases short, with 13 bases between. There are 16 residues in the CDR3. CDR1 and CDR2 from the germline V gene are SGHTA and FQGTGA. For the CDR3, the DNA is TGTGCCAGCAGCTTACAGGGGCCCCTTCACACCGGGGAGCTGTTTTTT. This encodes CASSLQGPLHTGELFF.

CDR3 DNA sequence: TGTGCCAGCAGCGCCTCCGGACAGGGCAATTCACCCCTCCACTTT. Its protein is CASSASGQGNSPLHF. The gene calls are TRBV25-1 and TRBJ1-6; 8 nucleotides line up with TRBD1. Germline loops: CDR1 MGHDK, CDR2 SYGVNS. J lost 7 bases, V lost 6 bases, and 8 bases had no gene match. The CDR3 extends over 15 amino acids.

V gene TRBV7-2 combines with J gene TRBJ1-3; 12 bases map to TRBD1. The CDR3 has 17 residues. The J segment lost 3 bases and the V segment lost 3 bases, leaving 6 bases of the junction unmatched. Per germline, CDR1 SGHTA and CDR2 FQGNSA. The CDR3 is CASSLGTGGLGGNTIYF. The DNA for the CDR3 is TGTGCCAGCAGCTTGGGGACAGGGGGCTTAGGTGGAAACACCATATATTTT.

J is TRBJ2-7 and V is TRBV6-5; 10 nucleotides line up with TRBD1. The CDR3 sequence is 15 residues long. CDR1 and CDR2 from the germline V gene are MNHEY and SVGAGI. The junction had 12 bases not matched to a gene; V was cut back by 6 bases and J by 7 bases. CDR3 loop: CASSPRQGAWGEQYF. The CDR3 DNA is TGTGCCAGCAGCCCCAGACAGGGGGCTTGGGGGGAGCAGTACTTC.

The chain is built from TRBV7-2 and TRBJ1-4; maybe TRBD1 (5 bases). Trimming removed 5 bases at V and 6 bases at J, with 13 bases between. The CDR3 is made up of 14 amino acids. Germline assignment: CDR1 SGHTA and CDR2 FQGNSA. The CDR3 sequence: CASSPRVGDEKLFF. The CDR3 bases are TGTGCCAGCAGCCCCCGGGTAGGGGATGAAAAACTGTTTTTT.

V is TRBV18 and J is TRBJ2-5, with 11 bases fitting TRBD1. CDR1 and CDR2 from the germline V gene are KGHSH and LQKENI. The trim removed 6 bases at V and 3 bases at J, leaving 3 bases unmatched. CDR3 length: 14 residues. CDR3 DNA: TGTGCCAGCTCCGGACAGGGGGCTAAAGAGACCCAGTACTTC. This translates into CASSGQGAKETQYF.

The V and J genes are TRBV10-3 and TRBJ2-7; 7 nucleotides line up with TRBD1. CDR3 length equals 11 residues. Unmatched junction bases numbered 2, after V lost 8 bases and J lost 4 bases. The V gene's germline CDR1 is ENHRY and CDR2 SYGVKD. CDR3 in amino acids: CAIGQAYEQYF. The CDR3 DNA reads TGTGCCATCGGACAGGCGTACGAGCAGTACTTC.

This rearrangement joins TRBV5-1 to TRBJ2-2; the D gene is possibly TRBD2 (5 bases). CDR1 is SGHRS, CDR2 YFSETQ, per germline. The CDR3 totals 16 residues. Trimming took 6 bases from V and 2 from J, leaving 17 bases between them. The CDR3 nucleotides are TGCGCCAGCACGCATAGAGGGCAAGTCAACACCGGGGAGCTGTTTTTT. It is translated as CASTHRGQVNTGELFF.

The chain carries TRBV3-1 (or the pseudogene TRBV3-2) and TRBJ2-7, with 8 bases that match TRBD1. The CDR3 is 19 residues long. Germline CDR1 and CDR2: LGHDT and YNNKEL (reference sequence). Trimming at V came to 0 bases and at J to 3 bases, leaving 16 bases not matched to a gene. CDR3 residues: CASSQDPARTGIFGYEQYF. CDR3 nucleotides: TGTGCCAGCAGCCAAGACCCCGCTCGGACAGGGATTTTTGGCTACGAGCAGTACTTC.

The chain joins TRBV7-9 to TRBJ2-1, with 7 bases matching TRBD2. The J segment lost 6 bases and the V segment lost 5 bases, leaving 4 bases of the junction unmatched. Germline lookup yields CDR1 SEHNR and CDR2 FQNEAQ (reference sequence). The CDR3 extends over 13 amino acids. CDR3 protein: CASSTGTTNEQFF. DNA of the CDR3: TGTGCCAGCAGCACCGGGACTACCAATGAGCAGTTCTTC.

The chain uses TRBV5-8 and TRBJ2-7; 8 bases map to TRBD2. CDR1 and CDR2 from the germline V gene are SGHTS and YDEGEE. J gave up 4 bases and V 6 bases, and 6 bases lay outside the gene matches. CDR3 length: 13 amino acids. The CDR3 reads CASTRLALYEQYF. DNA for the CDR3: TGTGCCAGCACCAGACTAGCGCTTTACGAGCAGTACTTC.

Only one count was recorded for this clone. The genes are TRBV5-6 and TRBJ1-1; perhaps TRBD1 as D (5 bases). The CDR3 consists of 15 residues. The V gene's germline CDR1 is SGHDT and CDR2 YYEEEE. The V end lost 4 bases, the J end lost 1 base, and 14 bases lay between the germline ends. The CDR3 reads CASSVVAQANTEAFF. The CDR3 nucleotides read TGTGCCAGCAGCGTCGTGGCACAGGCGAACACTGAAGCTTTCTTT.

This clone was counted between two and nine times. The chain couples TRBV7-6 to TRBJ2-5, with TRBD2 matching over 12 bases. Germline V lookup: CDR1 SGHVS, CDR2 FNYEAQ. The CDR3 loop spans 18 amino acids. J was trimmed by 0 bases and V by 1 base; bases with no gene match: 6. CDR3 nucleotides: TGTGCCAGCAGCTTAGGAACTAGCGGGAGGCCGTACCAAGAGACCCAGTACTTC. Residues: CASSLGTSGRPYQETQYF.

J is TRBJ2-3 and V is TRBV2; TRBD2 aligns across 7 bases. CDR1 is SNHLY and CDR2 is FYNNEI in the germline V gene. The CDR3 length is 14 residues. After removal of 8 bases from V and 1 base from J, the junction contained 6 bases not matched to a gene. The CDR3 DNA follows: TGTGCCAGCGGATCCAGCGGGGGCACAGATACGCAGTATTTT. Translation gives CASGSSGGTDTQYF.

The chain joins TRBV5-1 to TRBJ2-6, with unresolved D. Trimming pared 1 base from V and 0 bases from J, leaving 5 bases between. From germline, CDR1 is SGHRS and CDR2 YFSETQ. This CDR3 is built from 15 residues. CDR3 bases: TGCGCCAGCAGCTTGTGGGCCTCTGGGGCCAACGTCCTGACTTTC. Translated, it gives CASSLWASGANVLTF.

V and J are TRBV7-6 and TRBJ1-5; D is possibly TRBD1 (6 bases). Germline loops: CDR1 SGHVS, CDR2 FNYEAQ. This CDR3 has 16 residues. Deletions cut 1 base from V and 3 bases from J, with 13 bases between. The CDR3 DNA sequence: TGTGCCAGCAGCTTAGGATCGGGACATCTCAATCAGCCCCAGCATTTT. Its protein is CASSLGSGHLNQPQHF.